This T cell receptor beta chain was identified during a study of T cells in Graves' hyperthyroidism and ophthalmopathy. The hyperthyroidism was newly diagnosed and had lasted under 2 months; the patients were aged 18 to 65. Patients having uncontrolled infection, another autoimmune disease, pregnancy or lactation were not included. The PBMCs studied were ones that came from about 10 ml fresh peripheral blood. Amplification of TCR beta CDR3 regions used RNA as the template. The HTBI primer set served for first-round RT-PCR of the TCR CDR3. TCRdb processed the multiplex PCR reads anew with MiXCR; each CDR3 protein has one entry. Of 550,000 to 850,000 distinct CDR3 sequences detected, about 17% appear once; the ten largest clones hold around 15%. This clonotype appeared a few times. Sequencing input: blood. This sequence originates from a woman between 45 and 65 years old with Graves' hyperthyroidism that later progressed to Graves' ophthalmopathy.

In nucleotides, the CDR3 is TGTGCCAGCAGCGTAGCCCCCCAGAGGAGCTCTGGAAACACCATATATTTT. Encoded protein: CASSVAPQRSSGNTIYF. The chain couples TRBV9 to TRBJ1-3; D call uncertain. The V end lost 0 bases, the J end lost 0 bases, and 13 bases lay between the germline ends. From germline, CDR1 is SGDLS and CDR2 YYNGEE. This CDR3 spans 17 amino acids.